The 28 T cell receptor beta chains in this list originate from one sample, sequenced in a study of T cell changes during pregnancy in multiple sclerosis. TCRdb keeps only in-frame clones here, not all; method: immunoSEQ multiplex PCR. The sample lists tens of thousands of clones, 85% to 95% seen once, with under 0.5% in the top ten. The source material was CD4+ T cells from peripheral blood mononuclear cells, sampled in the second trimester of pregnancy. These receptor sequences come from a female donor with multiple sclerosis, enrolled in a pregnancy study.

CDR3 nucleotides: TGTGCCAGCAGCCCTCGACTAATTACGGAGACCCAGTACTTC. It is translated as CASSPRLITETQYF. The J gene is TRBJ2-5, the V gene TRBV7-8; D is perhaps TRBD2 (5 bases). The CDR3 runs 14 residues. Germline V CDR1 and CDR2: SGHVS, FQNEAQ. Between the trimmed V and J ends, which lost 5 bases and 5 bases, there was a span of 15 bases.

CDR3 protein: CAWSVPGAGRGNTEAFF. CDR3 bases: TGTGCCTGGAGTGTTCCGGGAGCGGGTCGCGGGAACACTGAAGCTTTCTTT. V is TRBV30 and J is TRBJ1-1; D uncertain. Per the germline V gene, CDR1 is GTSNPN and CDR2 is SVGIG (reference sequence). Deletions cut 0 bases from V and 1 base from J, with 18 bases between. CDR3 length: 17 amino acids. Combining the CDR3 with reference TRBV30 and TRBJ1-1 gives the whole variable domain SQTIHQWPATLVQPVGSPLSLECTVEGTSNPNLYWYRQAAGRGLQLLFYSVGIGQISSEVPQNLSASRPQDRQFILSSKKLLLSDSGFYLCAWSVPGAGRGNTEAFFGQGTRLTVV.

CDR3 bases: TGTGCCAGCAGGTCCCCCGGGGGTGGAGAGACCCAGTACTTC. Its protein product is CASRSPGGGETQYF. The chain joins TRBV28 to TRBJ2-5; D possibly corresponds to TRBD2 (6 bases). The CDR3 spans 14 residues. V was trimmed by 6 bases and J by 4 bases, leaving 15 bases between them. The germline CDR1 and CDR2 sequences are MDHEN and SYDVKM.

The chain is built from TRBV18 and TRBJ2-5, with TRBD2 as a possible D gene (6 bases). V was cut by 4 bases and J by 3 bases, with 12 bases left in between. This CDR3 has 14 residues. The germline CDR1 and CDR2 sequences are KGHSH and LQKENI. The CDR3, as DNA: TGTGCCAGCTCACTAAACTGGGAGGAAGAGACCCAGTACTTC. Its translation is CASSLNWEEETQYF.

This clone has just one count. The chain combines TRBV19 with TRBJ2-1, with 10 bases matching TRBD2. J gave up 6 bases and V 5 bases, and 16 bases lay outside the gene matches. CDR3 length equals 18 residues. Germline V lookup: CDR1 LNHDA, CDR2 SQIVND (reference sequence). DNA of the CDR3: TGTGCCAGTAGTCCAGTCAGTAGCGGGAGGTTCTTGGGCAATGAGCAGTTCTTC. Encoded protein: CASSPVSSGRFLGNEQFF. Filled out from reference TRBV19 and TRBJ2-1, the complete variable domain reads DGGITQSPKYLFRKEGQNVTLSCEQNLNHDAMYWYRQDPGQGLRLIYYSQIVNDFQKGDIAEGYSVSREKKESFPLTVTSAQKNPTAFYLCASSPVSSGRFLGNEQFFGPGTRLTVL.

The gene calls are TRBV5-4 and TRBJ1-4; TRBD1 aligns across 8 bases. The CDR3 has 14 amino acids. The V gene's germline CDR1 is SGHNT and CDR2 YYREEE (reference sequence). The junction had 4 bases not matched to a gene; V was cut back by 4 bases and J by 5 bases. The CDR3 nucleotides are TGTGCCAGCAGCCATGACAGGGGAAATGAAAAACTGTTTTTT. It is translated as CASSHDRGNEKLFF.

This chain joins TRBV6-1 and TRBJ1-6; TRBD1 might be the D (5 bases). Trimming pared 8 bases from V and 7 bases from J, leaving 12 bases between. This CDR3 contains 13 residues. Germline CDR1 and CDR2: MNHNS and SASEGT. CDR3: CASLIQGNSPLHF. The DNA of the CDR3 is TGTGCCAGCTTAATCCAGGGAAATTCACCCCTCCACTTT.

CDR3 nucleotide sequence: TGCGCCAGCAGTTGGGGGAGGGGAGAGGGCACCGGGGAGCTGTTTTTT. Translated: CASSWGRGEGTGELFF. This chain uses TRBV10-2 with TRBJ2-2; 7 nucleotides agree with TRBD2. Germline V gene sequence: CDR1 WSHSY, CDR2 SAAADI. The length of the CDR3 is 16 residues. Germline trimming cut 5 bases from V and 4 bases from J; bases unmatched to any gene: 10.

This chain connects TRBV4-1 to TRBJ2-6; 9 nucleotides match TRBD1. Germline CDR1 and CDR2: MGHRA and YSYEKL. The junction had 7 bases not matched to a gene; V was cut back by 1 base and J by 3 bases. The CDR3 consists of 18 residues. CDR3 protein: CASSQAGQGLIGANVLTF. The CDR3 DNA is TGCGCCAGCAGCCAAGCGGGACAGGGATTAATTGGGGCCAACGTCCTGACTTTC.

The chain combines TRBV7-2 with TRBJ2-7; D perhaps matches TRBD2 (5 bases). The CDR3 totals 14 residues. V was clipped by 1 base and J by 6 bases, with 13 bases between them. Germline-derived CDR1 and CDR2 are SGHTA and FQGNSA. CDR3: CASSLEAVAGEQYF. The CDR3 region has the DNA TGTGCCAGCAGCTTAGAGGCGGTTGCGGGCGAGCAGTACTTC. The full variable domain, completed using reference TRBV7-2 and TRBJ2-7, is GAGVSQSPSNKVTEKGKDVELRCDPISGHTALYWYRQSLGQGLEFLIYFQGNSAPDKSGLPSDRFSAERTGGSVSTLTIQRTQQEDSAVYLCASSLEAVAGEQYFGPGTRLTVT.

The chain has TRBV6-1 and TRBJ1-2; D is perhaps TRBD1 (5 bases). This CDR3 is 13 amino acids long. Trimming pared 2 bases from V and 7 bases from J, leaving 11 bases between. Germline V gene data show CDR1 as MNHNS and CDR2 as SASEGT. The CDR3 region has the DNA TGTGCCAGCAGTGAAAGTGGGGGGTTTGGCTACACCTTC. Protein product: CASSESGGFGYTF.

The chain combines TRBV19 with TRBJ2-7; maybe TRBD1 (6 bases). Germline values: CDR1 LNHDA, CDR2 SQIVND (reference sequence). CDR3 length: 13 residues. V lost 7 bases and J lost 0, with 10 bases in between. CDR3 sequence (DNA): TGTGCCAGTACCCCGACAGGCTCCTACGAGCAGTACTTC. This translates into CASTPTGSYEQYF.

The V and J genes are TRBV5-1 and TRBJ1-1; D not certain. Per germline, CDR1 SGHRS and CDR2 YFSETQ. Trimming stripped 0 bases from V and 6 bases from J, with 9 bases between. There are 13 residues in the CDR3. CDR3 nucleotides: TGCGCCAGCAGCTTGGGCCTAACGGCTGAAGCTTTCTTT. This translates into CASSLGLTAEAFF.

The V and J genes are TRBV18 and TRBJ1-5, with D perhaps matching TRBD1 (5 bases). Trimming pared 3 bases from V and 4 bases from J, leaving 10 bases between. The CDR3 loop spans 14 amino acids. Germline lookup yields CDR1 KGHSH and CDR2 LQKENI. CDR3: CASSPARENQPQHF. For the CDR3, the DNA is TGTGCCAGCTCACCGGCCAGGGAAAATCAGCCCCAGCATTTT.

The V call is TRBV10-3, the J call TRBJ1-2; D is unresolved. Germline values: CDR1 ENHRY, CDR2 SYGVKD. There are 15 residues in the CDR3. Trimming stripped 2 bases from V and 0 bases from J, with 10 bases between. The CDR3 DNA reads as TGTGCCATCAGTGAGCTGCGCCGCGCTAACTATGGCTACACCTTC. Translated, it gives CAISELRRANYGYTF.

J is TRBJ1-5 and V is TRBV27; 7 bases line up with TRBD1. Germline V gene lookup returns CDR1 MNHEY and CDR2 SMNVEV (reference sequence). This CDR3 spans 17 amino acids. J lost 2 bases, V lost 2 bases, and 9 bases had no gene match. The DNA of the CDR3 is TGTGCCAGCAGTTTAAGGGCAGGGGGAGACGGCAATCAGCCCCAGCATTTT. It is translated as CASSLRAGGDGNQPQHF.

The gene calls are TRBV4-3 and TRBJ2-7, with D unclear. The CDR3 consists of 15 residues. The V and J ends lost 1 base and 3 bases respectively, with 13 bases between them. Germline-derived CDR1 and CDR2 are LGHNA and YSLEER. DNA for the CDR3: TGCGCCAGCAGCCAAGTCACCAGCGCTGGCTACGAGCAGTACTTC. It is translated as CASSQVTSAGYEQYF.

This chain uses TRBV11-2 with TRBJ2-5; tentative D call: TRBD2 (5 bases). This CDR3 has 15 amino acids. Germline-derived CDR1 and CDR2 are SGHAT and FQNNGV. V was pared by 1 base and J by 1 base, with 10 bases between. This CDR3 reads CASSLGGAAQETQYF. The CDR3 nucleotides read TGTGCCAGCAGCTTAGGGGGAGCGGCCCAAGAGACCCAGTACTTC.

The V and J genes are TRBV10-3 and TRBJ2-5; TRBD1 might be the D (5 bases). The germline V gene has CDR1 ENHRY and CDR2 SYGVKD. CDR3 size: 14 residues. The V gene lost 3 bases and the J gene lost 5 bases, with 13 bases spanning the gap. The CDR3 nucleotides are TGTGCCATCAGTGACGGACAATTGGAGGAGACCCAGTACTTC. It yields the protein CAISDGQLEETQYF.

CDR3 region: CASSQVTGLVYTGELFF. CDR3 bases: TGCGCCAGCAGCCAAGTCACCGGACTAGTGTACACCGGGGAGCTGTTTTTT. V usage is TRBV4-3 and J usage is TRBJ2-2; 7 nucleotides line up with TRBD2. V lost 1 base to trimming and J lost 3 bases; unmatched junction nucleotides: 8. This CDR3 is built from 17 residues. Germline CDR1 and CDR2: LGHNA and YSLEER.

The DNA of the CDR3 is TGTGCCAGTAGTGTCGGAGGCAGAATTAATGAAAAACTGTTTTTT. Translated, it gives CASSVGGRINEKLFF. The chain has TRBV19 and TRBJ1-4; D is uncertain. V was clipped by 5 bases and J by 4 bases, with 14 bases between them. The CDR3 totals 15 residues. Looked up from germline, CDR1 is LNHDA and CDR2 is SQIVND (reference sequence). The full variable domain, completed using reference TRBV19 and TRBJ1-4, is DGGITQSPKYLFRKEGQNVTLSCEQNLNHDAMYWYRQDPGQGLRLIYYSQIVNDFQKGDIAEGYSVSREKKESFPLTVTSAQKNPTAFYLCASSVGGRINEKLFFGSGTQLSVL.

This chain uses TRBV10-2 with TRBJ1-2; a possible D gene is TRBD1 (6 bases). Germline loops: CDR1 WSHSY, CDR2 SAAADI. Deletions cut 3 bases from V and 7 bases from J, with 15 bases between. The CDR3 is 14 amino acids. This chain's CDR3 is CASSDKRGRSGYTF. CDR3 sequence (DNA): TGCGCCAGCAGTGACAAGCGGGGGCGCTCTGGCTACACCTTC.

The rearrangement uses TRBV7-8 and TRBJ1-1, with TRBD1 identical over 9 bases. V was clipped by 4 bases and J by 5 bases; unmatched bases: 2. The CDR3 has 13 amino acids. Germline V gene lookup returns CDR1 SGHVS and CDR2 FQNEAQ. CDR3 bases: TGTGCCAGCAGCTACAGGGGGCGGACTGAAGCTTTCTTT. Its protein is CASSYRGRTEAFF.

This rearrangement joins TRBV5-1 to TRBJ2-5, with a tentative D call TRBD2 (6 bases). Germline loops: CDR1 SGHRS, CDR2 YFSETQ. The CDR3 totals 17 residues. Trimming stripped 3 bases from V and 4 bases from J, with 22 bases between. CDR3: CASSSDPAGRGLETQYF. The CDR3, as DNA: TGCGCCAGCAGCTCTGACCCTGCCGGGAGAGGGTTAGAGACCCAGTACTTC.

The rearrangement links TRBV6-4 to TRBJ2-2, with 8 bases lining up with TRBD1. The trim removed 6 bases at V and 0 bases at J, leaving 3 bases unmatched. CDR3 length: 15 residues. Germline CDR1 reads MRHNA; CDR2 reads SNTAGT. In DNA form, the CDR3 reads TGTGCCAGCAGCACAGGGGGTCCGAACACCGGGGAGCTGTTTTTT. The encoded protein is CASSTGGPNTGELFF.

The CDR3 loop reads CASRLQGQFNTGELFF. The CDR3 DNA is TGTGCCAGCAGACTACAGGGGCAGTTCAACACCGGGGAGCTGTTTTTT. This chain links TRBV6-4 with TRBJ2-2, with 7 bases that match TRBD1. This CDR3 is built from 16 residues. Per the germline V gene, CDR1 is MRHNA and CDR2 is SNTAGT. Trimming took 6 bases from V and 2 from J; bases not matched to a gene: 9.

This chain links TRBV19 with TRBJ1-1, with unresolved D. The CDR3 is made up of 13 amino acids. Germline CDR1 LNHDA, CDR2 SQIVND (reference sequence). V lost 7 bases to trimming and J lost 4 bases, with 13 bases between them. CDR3 in amino acids: CASKAAEITEAFF. CDR3 DNA: TGTGCCAGTAAGGCAGCGGAAATCACTGAAGCTTTCTTT.

The gene calls are TRBV4-3 and TRBJ1-4, with 10 positions matching TRBD1. The CDR3 runs to 16 residues. CDR1 and CDR2 (germline): LGHNA, YSLEER. After removal of 0 bases from V and 9 bases from J, the junction contained 7 bases not matched to a gene. CDR3 amino acids: CASSQEAGTGAQKLFF. CDR3 nucleotides: TGCGCCAGCAGCCAAGAGGCTGGGACAGGGGCCCAAAAACTGTTTTTT.